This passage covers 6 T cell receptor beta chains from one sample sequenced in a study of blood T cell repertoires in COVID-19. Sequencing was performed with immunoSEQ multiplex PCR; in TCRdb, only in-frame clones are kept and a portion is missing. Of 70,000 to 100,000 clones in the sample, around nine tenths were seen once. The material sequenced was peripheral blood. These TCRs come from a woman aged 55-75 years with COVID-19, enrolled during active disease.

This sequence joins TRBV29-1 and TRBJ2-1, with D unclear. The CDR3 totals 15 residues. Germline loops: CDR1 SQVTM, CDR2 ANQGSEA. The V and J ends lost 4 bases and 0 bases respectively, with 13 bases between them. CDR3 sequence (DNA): TGCAGCGTTGCCCGTGAGCCGGGCTCCTACAATGAGCAGTTCTTC. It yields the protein CSVAREPGSYNEQFF.

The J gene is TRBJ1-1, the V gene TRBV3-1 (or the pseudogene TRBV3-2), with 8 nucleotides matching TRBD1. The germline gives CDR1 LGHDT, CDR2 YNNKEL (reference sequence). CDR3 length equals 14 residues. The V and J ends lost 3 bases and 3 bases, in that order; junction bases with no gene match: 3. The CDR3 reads CASSHSDRDTEAFF. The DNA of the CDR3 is TGTGCCAGCAGCCACTCGGACAGGGACACTGAAGCTTTCTTT.

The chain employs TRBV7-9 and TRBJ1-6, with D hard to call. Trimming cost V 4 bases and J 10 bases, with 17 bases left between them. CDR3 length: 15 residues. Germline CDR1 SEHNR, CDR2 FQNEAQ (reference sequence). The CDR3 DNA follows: TGTGCCAGCAGCTCCACAGAGCCCGGGATCTCACCCCTCCACTTT. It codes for CASSSTEPGISPLHF.

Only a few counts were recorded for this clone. The chain's CDR3 is CASSIGGEVNYTF. CDR3 nucleotide sequence: TGTGCCAGTAGTATCGGGGGGGAGGTGAACTACACCTTC. This sequence joins TRBV19 and TRBJ1-2; TRBD1 might be the D (5 bases). This CDR3 is built from 13 residues. Germline loops: CDR1 LNHDA, CDR2 SQIVND (reference sequence). V lost 3 bases and J lost 10, with 15 bases in between.

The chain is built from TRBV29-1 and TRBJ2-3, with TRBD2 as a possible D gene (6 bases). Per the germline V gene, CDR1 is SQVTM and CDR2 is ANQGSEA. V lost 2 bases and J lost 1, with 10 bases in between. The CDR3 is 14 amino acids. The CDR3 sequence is CSVERGGGTDTQYF. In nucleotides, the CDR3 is TGCAGCGTTGAACGGGGAGGCGGCACAGATACGCAGTATTTT.

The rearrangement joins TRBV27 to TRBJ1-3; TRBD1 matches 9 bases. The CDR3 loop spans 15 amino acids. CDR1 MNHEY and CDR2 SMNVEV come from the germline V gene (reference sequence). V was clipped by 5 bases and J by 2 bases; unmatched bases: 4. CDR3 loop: CASSRDRETGNTIYF. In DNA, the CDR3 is TGTGCCAGCAGTAGGGACAGGGAGACTGGAAACACCATATATTTT.